This TCR beta chain was documented in a study of blood T cell repertoires in COVID-19. Assay: immunoSEQ multiplex PCR; the TCRdb copy retains only in-frame clones and omits some. Found here are 70,000 to 80,000 clones, around four fifths of them singletons; the top ten hold roughly 10%. CDR1 is SGHRS, CDR2 YFSETQ, per germline. CDR3 length: 18 amino acids. Trimming took 0 bases from V and 2 from J; bases not matched to a gene: 11. Sequencing was done on a sample of peripheral blood. This clonotype was sampled from a human donor in a cohort sampled during active COVID-19. The chain carries TRBV5-1 and TRBJ2-3, with 8 bases identical to TRBD1. DNA for the CDR3: TGCGCCAGCAGCTTGGGCGTAAGTGCGGGACAGGCCACAGATACGCAGTATTTT. It yields the protein CASSLGVSAGQATDTQYF. The variable domain in full, completed from reference TRBV5-1 and TRBJ2-3, reads KAGVTQTPRYLIKTRGQQVTLSCSPISGHRSVSWYQQTPGQGLQFLFEYFSETQRNKGNFPGRFSGRQFSNSRSEMNVSTLELGDSALYLCASSLGVSAGQATDTQYFGPGTRLTVL.